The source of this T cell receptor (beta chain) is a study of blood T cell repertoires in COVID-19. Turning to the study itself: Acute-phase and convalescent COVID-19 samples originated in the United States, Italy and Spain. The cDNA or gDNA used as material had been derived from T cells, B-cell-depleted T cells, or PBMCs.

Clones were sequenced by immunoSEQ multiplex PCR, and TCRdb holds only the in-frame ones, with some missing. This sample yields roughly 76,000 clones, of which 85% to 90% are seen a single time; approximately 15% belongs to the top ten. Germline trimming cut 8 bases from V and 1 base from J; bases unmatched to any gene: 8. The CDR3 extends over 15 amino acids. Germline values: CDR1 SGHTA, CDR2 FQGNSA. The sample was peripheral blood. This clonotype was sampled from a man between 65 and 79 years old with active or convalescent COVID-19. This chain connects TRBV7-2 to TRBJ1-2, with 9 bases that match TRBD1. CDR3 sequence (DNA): TGTGCCAGCGGATACCAGGACAGGGGTAACTATGGCTACACCTTC. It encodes CASGYQDRGNYGYTF. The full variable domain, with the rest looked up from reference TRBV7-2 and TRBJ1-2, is GAGVSQSPSNKVTEKGKDVELRCDPISGHTALYWYRQSLGQGLEFLIYFQGNSAPDKSGLPSDRFSAERTGGSVSTLTIQRTQQEDSAVYLCASGYQDRGNYGYTFGSGTRLTVV.